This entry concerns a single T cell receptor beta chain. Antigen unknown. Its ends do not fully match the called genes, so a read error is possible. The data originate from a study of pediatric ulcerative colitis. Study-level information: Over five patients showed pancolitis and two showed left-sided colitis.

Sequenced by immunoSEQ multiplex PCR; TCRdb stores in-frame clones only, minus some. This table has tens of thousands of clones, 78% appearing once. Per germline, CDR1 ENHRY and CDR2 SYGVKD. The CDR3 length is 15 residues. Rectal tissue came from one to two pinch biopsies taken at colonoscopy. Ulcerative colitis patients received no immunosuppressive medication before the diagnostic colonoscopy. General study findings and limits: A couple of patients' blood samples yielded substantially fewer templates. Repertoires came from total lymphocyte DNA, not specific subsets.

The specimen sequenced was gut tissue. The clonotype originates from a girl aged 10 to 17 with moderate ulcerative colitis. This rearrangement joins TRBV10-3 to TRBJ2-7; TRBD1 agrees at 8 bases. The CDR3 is CASSLRDRNPYEQYF. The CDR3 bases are TGTGCCAGCAGTTTGAGGGACAGGAACCCCTACGAGCAGTACTTC.